These 6 T cell receptor beta chains share one sample of origin, sequenced in a study of T-cell memory formation after mild COVID-19. TCRdb passed the 5' RACE reads through MiXCR, listing each CDR3 protein once. Among some 180,000 distinct CDR3 sequences listed, approximately 13% were seen once. Sample: PBMCs or a T cell subset sorted from them (not recorded which). These receptors all stem from a man younger than 35 who had mild COVID-19 (a few samples of this study predate the infection). Cell type and time point are not known.

This clonotype was recorded at least ten times. The V and J genes are TRBV15 and TRBJ2-1; TRBD2 aligns across 9 bases. Germline V gene data show CDR1 as LNHNV and CDR2 as YYDKDF (reference sequence). Trimming took 8 bases from V and 4 from J; bases not matched to a gene: 6. The CDR3 contains 14 residues. The CDR3 protein is CATVPSGGYNEQFF. In nucleotides, the CDR3 is TGTGCCACCGTCCCCAGCGGGGGGTACAATGAGCAGTTCTTC.

This clonotype appeared many times. The chain carries TRBV12-3 or TRBV12-4 and TRBJ2-1; 9 bases are shared with TRBD2. Trimming took 2 bases from V and 4 from J; bases not matched to a gene: 3. This CDR3 spans 15 amino acids. The CDR3 spells CASSLRLAEYNEQFF. DNA of the CDR3: TGTGCCAGCAGTTTACGACTAGCGGAGTACAATGAGCAGTTCTTC.

The chain links TRBV7-9 to TRBJ1-1; no clear D. This CDR3 contains 12 residues. The germline CDR1 and CDR2 sequences are SEHNR and FQNEAQ (reference sequence). Trimming removed 3 bases from V and 2 bases from J, with 4 bases in between. This CDR3 reads CASSFDNTEAFF. For the CDR3, the DNA is TGTGCCAGCAGCTTCGACAACACTGAAGCTTTCTTT. The whole variable domain, filled in from reference TRBV7-9 and TRBJ1-1, reads DTGVSQNPRHKITKRGQNVTFRCDPISEHNRLYWYRQTLGQGPEFLTYFQNEAQLEKSRLLSDRFSAERPKGSFSTLEIQRTEQGDSAMYLCASSFDNTEAFFGQGTRLTVV.

This clonotype was seen only a few times. This chain joins TRBV9 and TRBJ1-2; D gene uncertain. Germline loops: CDR1 SGDLS, CDR2 YYNGEE. Trimming took 6 bases from V and 1 from J, leaving 16 bases between them. The length of the CDR3 is 15 residues. The CDR3 loop is CASIVQVPYNYGYTF. CDR3 in DNA: TGTGCCAGCATTGTGCAGGTCCCCTATAACTATGGCTACACCTTC.

This clonotype was counted between two and nine times. V usage is TRBV6-2 or TRBV6-3 and J usage is TRBJ1-2; no reliable D call. Trimming removed 6 bases at V and 8 bases at J, with 13 bases between. This CDR3 has 12 residues. CDR1 and CDR2 from the germline V gene are MNHEY and SVGEGT. CDR3 sequence: CASRISGRGYTF. The CDR3 nucleotides read TGTGCCAGCAGAATCTCAGGTCGGGGCTACACCTTC.

The chain joins TRBV6-2 or TRBV6-3 to TRBJ2-3; 12 bases map to TRBD2. J was trimmed by 2 bases and V by 5 bases; bases with no gene match: 8. The CDR3 length is 17 residues. Germline CDR1 MNHEY, CDR2 SVGEGT. CDR3 sequence (DNA): TGTGCCAGCAGTCCTCGACTAGCGGGGGCCTACACAGATACGCAGTATTTT. Protein sequence: CASSPRLAGAYTDTQYF.